Below, 15 T cell receptor beta chains from the same sample are listed, as sequenced in a study of blood T cell repertoires in COVID-19. Sequenced by immunoSEQ multiplex PCR; TCRdb stores in-frame clones only, minus some. The data contain about 37,000 clones, 75% to 85% of them singletons. Material: peripheral blood. These receptors all come from a woman in her sixties or seventies with acute or convalescent COVID-19.

The CDR3 DNA reads as TGTGCCAGCAGCCGGGGACAGACTAATGAAAAACTGTTTTTT. This encodes CASSRGQTNEKLFF. The chain has TRBV3-1 (or the pseudogene TRBV3-2) and TRBJ1-4, with 7 bases identical to TRBD1. There are 14 residues in the CDR3. V lost 4 bases to trimming and J lost 2 bases; unmatched junction nucleotides: 1. Germline CDR1 LGHDT, CDR2 YNNKEL (reference sequence).

This chain connects TRBV7-6 to TRBJ2-1; no clear D gene. Germline loops: CDR1 SGHVS, CDR2 FNYEAQ. Trimming left V 1 base short and J 7 bases short, with 14 bases between. The CDR3 totals 15 residues. Here the CDR3 reads CASSLGPASLNEQFF. DNA of the CDR3: TGTGCCAGCAGCTTAGGTCCAGCGTCTCTAAATGAGCAGTTCTTC.

V usage is TRBV6-5 and J usage is TRBJ1-6; D is undetermined. Trimming took off 1 base at V and 7 bases at J, with 14 bases between the two ends. Germline V gene data show CDR1 as MNHEY and CDR2 as SVGAGI. The CDR3 totals 16 residues. CDR3 nucleotides: TGTGCCAGCAGTTACTACCTATCGGGAGGGAATTCACCCCTCCACTTT. It specifies CASSYYLSGGNSPLHF.

This clone was observed once. This chain joins TRBV24-1 and TRBJ2-3, with 9 positions matching TRBD2. The J segment lost 5 bases and the V segment lost 0 bases, leaving 8 bases of the junction unmatched. The CDR3 extends over 17 amino acids. Germline CDR1 KGHDR, CDR2 SFDVKD. The CDR3 here is CATSDLPGGRAKDTQYF. The CDR3 nucleotides are TGTGCCACCAGTGATTTGCCCGGCGGGAGGGCCAAAGATACGCAGTATTTT.

The chain joins TRBV5-1 to TRBJ2-2; no reliable D call. The CDR3 sequence is 14 residues long. The V gene lost 2 bases and the J gene lost 0 bases, with 5 bases spanning the gap. The V gene's germline CDR1 is SGHRS and CDR2 YFSETQ. CDR3 loop: CASSFDTNTGELFF. The CDR3 coding sequence is TGCGCCAGCAGCTTCGACACGAACACCGGGGAGCTGTTTTTT.

The V call is TRBV10-3, the J call TRBJ1-3, with 9 bases fitting TRBD1. The CDR3 has 18 residues. From germline, CDR1 is ENHRY and CDR2 SYGVKD. V trimming: 6 bases; J trimming: 0 bases; junction bases outside the gene matches: 12. The CDR3 DNA reads as TGTGCCATCAGCCGGGACAGGGATCCTCTAAGCTCTGGAAACACCATATATTTT. Translated: CAISRDRDPLSSGNTIYF.

This clone was recorded once. This chain links TRBV28 with TRBJ1-6; possible D gene TRBD1, 6 bases. From germline, CDR1 is MDHEN and CDR2 SYDVKM. V was clipped by 4 bases and J by 6 bases, with 10 bases between them. This CDR3 is built from 14 residues. In nucleotides, the CDR3 is TGTGCCAGCAGTTACAGGGATTTTAATTCACCCCTCCACTTT. Protein product: CASSYRDFNSPLHF.

The V and J genes are TRBV18 and TRBJ2-3; 9 bases agree with TRBD1. With V trimmed by 3 bases and J by 5 bases, 12 bases remained unmatched. The germline V gene encodes CDR1 KGHSH and CDR2 LQKENI. This CDR3 has 17 amino acids. The CDR3 DNA sequence: TGTGCCAGCTCACCTCTAACTTACAGGGGGCTGGTAGATACGCAGTATTTT. Amino acid sequence: CASSPLTYRGLVDTQYF.

The rearrangement links TRBV6-5 to TRBJ1-5, with D tentatively TRBD1 (6 bases). The CDR3 spans 15 residues. Germline V gives CDR1 MNHEY, CDR2 SVGAGI. The V gene lost 7 bases and the J gene lost 0 bases, with 13 bases spanning the gap. DNA of the CDR3: TGTGCCAGCAAATCAACAGGGAGTAGCAATCAGCCCCAGCATTTT. This gives the protein CASKSTGSSNQPQHF.

The chain uses TRBV6-2 or TRBV6-3 and TRBJ2-7; D possibly corresponds to TRBD2 (7 bases). The germline V gene encodes CDR1 MNHEY and CDR2 SVGEGT. The CDR3 is made up of 15 amino acids. Trimming removed 5 bases at V and 5 bases at J, with 19 bases between. CDR3 nucleotide sequence: TGTGCCAGCAGTAGCATCCGGGGGGCCTTCCACGAGCAGTACTTC. It translates to CASSSIRGAFHEQYF.

This chain connects TRBV19 to TRBJ2-7, with 8 bases that match TRBD1. The CDR3 spans 15 residues. Germline V lookup: CDR1 LNHDA, CDR2 SQIVND (reference sequence). J gave up 0 bases and V 1 base, and 2 bases lay outside the gene matches. CDR3 DNA: TGTGCCAGTAGTATAGTAACAGGGGGCTCCTACGAGCAGTACTTC. Translated: CASSIVTGGSYEQYF.

The rearrangement uses TRBV4-2 and TRBJ2-3; no firm D call. The CDR3 has 15 amino acids. The germline gives CDR1 LGHNA, CDR2 YNFKEQ. The V end was cut by 1 base, the J end by 2 bases, with 10 bases between. The DNA of the CDR3 is TGTGCCAGCAGCCAAGGTATTGAGTCCACAGATACGCAGTATTTT. It translates to CASSQGIESTDTQYF.

V and J are TRBV28 and TRBJ2-5, with D possibly TRBD1 on 6 matching bases. Germline V gene lookup returns CDR1 MDHEN and CDR2 SYDVKM. The CDR3 totals 14 residues. V lost 9 bases and J 5 bases, leaving 19 bases between the germline ends. The CDR3 reads CASRGHPLGETQYF. The CDR3 DNA follows: TGTGCCAGTAGGGGACACCCTCTGGGGGAGACCCAGTACTTC.

The chain has TRBV4-2 and TRBJ2-2; 13 bases align to TRBD2. J lost 4 bases, V lost 3 bases, and 5 bases had no gene match. Looked up from germline, CDR1 is LGHNA and CDR2 is YNFKEQ. The CDR3 totals 17 residues. CDR3 bases: TGTGCCAGCAGCCAGGGGGGGACTAGCGGGGTCACCGGGGAGCTGTTTTTT. It yields the protein CASSQGGTSGVTGELFF.

This rearrangement joins TRBV28 to TRBJ1-2, with D maybe TRBD1 (6 bases). Germline lookup yields CDR1 MDHEN and CDR2 SYDVKM. The CDR3 totals 16 residues. The germline V and J ends were trimmed by 2 bases and 3 bases, with 16 bases remaining between them. DNA of the CDR3: TGTGCCAGCAGTTTAAGGTTGGACAGCCGTTACTATGGCTACACCTTC. Translating gives CASSLRLDSRYYGYTF.